The 6 T cell receptor beta chains presented below share a single source sample, sequenced in a study of shared clonotypes between healthy human individuals (dated by TCRdb to between 2020 and 2021). Library preparation was by the immunoSEQ multiplex PCR assay. In TCRdb, the immuneACCESS table is reduced to in-frame sequences with V and J assigned. These tables do not hold every clone; where another copy was compared, an unresolved V gene accounts for under half, and the others remain unexplained. The sample table records under 2,500,000 clones; roughly 95% of these occur just once. The ten largest clones add up to approximately 0.13% of the sample. The sample comprised naive CD4+ T cells sorted from blood. The meaning of the sample's cell subset or site label: CD45RA+ positively selected. Every receptor here comes from a man younger than 35 in good health.

This clone was seen only once. CDR3 coding DNA: TGTGCCAGCAGTCAGCGGGGAGGCACTGCCAAAAACATTCAGTACTTC. It yields the protein CASSQRGGTAKNIQYF. The rearrangement links TRBV27 to TRBJ2-4; 7 positions agree with TRBD2. The CDR3 has 16 amino acids. V shed 5 bases, J shed 1 base, and the junction held 8 bases outside the gene matches. The V gene's germline CDR1 is MNHEY and CDR2 SMNVEV (reference sequence).

The rearrangement joins TRBV28 to TRBJ2-6, with D hard to call. V lost 2 bases to trimming and J lost 5 bases, with 7 bases between them. This CDR3 contains 14 residues. The germline CDR1 and CDR2 sequences are MDHEN and SYDVKM. In DNA, the CDR3 is TGTGCCAGCAGTTTAGAACGGCGGGCCAACGTCCTGACTTTC. This translates into CASSLERRANVLTF.

V gene TRBV19 combines with J gene TRBJ2-6; D is tentatively TRBD1 or TRBD2 (6 bases each). Deletions cut 3 bases from V and 0 bases from J, with 12 bases between. In germline, CDR1 is LNHDA, CDR2 SQIVND (reference sequence). The CDR3 spans 17 residues. The CDR3 nucleotides read TGTGCCAGTAGTATCCGAGGGGGGCTCTCTGGGGCCAACGTCCTGACTTTC. Protein product: CASSIRGGLSGANVLTF.

The chain recombines TRBV6-6 with TRBJ2-7; TRBD2 is a possible D gene (6 bases). Trimming removed 6 bases at V and 4 bases at J, with 16 bases between. Germline loops: CDR1 MNHNY, CDR2 SVGAGI (reference sequence). The CDR3 runs to 14 residues. CDR3 region: CASRGEGRPYEQYF. The CDR3 bases are TGTGCCAGCAGAGGGGAAGGGAGGCCTTACGAGCAGTACTTC.

V and J are TRBV30 and TRBJ2-7, with a tentative D call TRBD1 (6 bases). Trimming took 3 bases from V and 7 from J, leaving 16 bases between them. Germline assignment: CDR1 GTSNPN and CDR2 SVGIG (reference sequence). The CDR3 extends over 13 amino acids. Here the CDR3 DNA reads TGTGCCTGGAGCCACAACTGGGGGCTGGAGCAGTACTTC. Residues: CAWSHNWGLEQYF.

The chain has TRBV18 and TRBJ2-7; D is unresolved. Germline values: CDR1 KGHSH, CDR2 LQKENI. CDR3 size: 15 residues. Trimming removed 3 bases at V and 0 bases at J, with 12 bases between. The CDR3 DNA follows: TGTGCCAGCTCACCCGGGTCTTCGGGCTCCTACGAGCAGTACTTC. Encoded protein: CASSPGSSGSYEQYF.